These 23 T cell receptor beta chains originate from one sample sequenced in a study of cytomegalovirus exposure and HLA in healthy donors. PCR was performed using 60 Vbeta and 13 Jbeta primers. Generated by immunoSEQ multiplex PCR, the TCRdb table keeps only in-frame clones and is missing some. The sample carries some 130,000 clones, around 80% recorded once. Sequenced sample: PBMCs. The receptors here all came from a woman aged 50 to 60 in good health and CMV-seronegative.

The V call is TRBV28, the J call TRBJ2-1; D gene unclear. CDR1 is MDHEN, CDR2 SYDVKM, per germline. This CDR3 comprises 11 residues. V lost 5 bases to trimming and J lost 15 bases, with 14 bases between them. CDR3 region: CASSTRRVWFF. CDR3 in DNA: TGTGCCAGCAGTACACGACGGGTATGGTTCTTC.

The rearrangement uses TRBV7-9 and TRBJ1-5; perhaps TRBD1 as D (5 bases). Trimming removed 5 bases from V and 0 bases from J, with 8 bases in between. This CDR3 is built from 14 residues. CDR1 and CDR2 from the germline V gene are SEHNR and FQNEAQ (reference sequence). The CDR3: CASSRDSSNQPQHF. DNA for the CDR3: TGTGCCAGCAGCCGTGACAGTAGCAATCAGCCCCAGCATTTT.

V and J are TRBV11-1 and TRBJ2-7; maybe TRBD1 (6 bases). Deletions cut 3 bases from V and 3 bases from J, with 9 bases between. CDR3 length equals 13 residues. Germline CDR1 is SGHAT and CDR2 is FQDESV (reference sequence). CDR3 DNA sequence: TGTGCCAGCAGCTTGGGACAAAGCTACGAGCAGTACGTC. Its translation: CASSLGQSYEQYV.

The count of this clone is one. Here the CDR3 DNA reads TGTGCCATCAGTGAGTCGATAGGAACAGATCTCACCTACGAGCAGTACTTC. It translates to CAISESIGTDLTYEQYF. The gene calls are TRBV10-3 and TRBJ2-7; D ambiguous. CDR3 length equals 17 residues. V lost 0 bases and J lost 2, with 17 bases in between. CDR1 is ENHRY, CDR2 SYGVKD, per germline.

The chain combines TRBV6-6 with TRBJ2-1; weak D call: TRBD1 (5 bases). V gave up 10 bases and J gave up 6 bases, with 25 bases separating them. Germline assignment: CDR1 MNHNY and CDR2 SVGAGI (reference sequence). CDR3 length: 16 amino acids. The CDR3 DNA sequence: TGTGCCACGCTGGCGGAACGCAGGGTATCTGGCAATGAGCAGTTCTTC. Protein: CATLAERRVSGNEQFF.

This chain joins TRBV18 and TRBJ2-5; 11 nucleotides agree with TRBD2. V shed 5 bases, J shed 3 bases, and the junction held 8 bases outside the gene matches. This CDR3 region has 16 residues. Germline V gives CDR1 KGHSH, CDR2 LQKENI. The CDR3 nucleotides read TGTGCCAGCTCATTCACTAGCGGGAGAAGAGAAGAGACCCAGTACTTC. Its protein is CASSFTSGRREETQYF. The complete variable domain, with remaining parts taken from reference TRBV18 and TRBJ2-5, reads NAGVMQNPRHLVRRRGQEARLRCSPMKGHSHVYWYRQLPEEGLKFMVYLQKENIIDESGMPKERFSAEFPKEGPSILRIQQVVRGDSAAYFCASSFTSGRREETQYFGPGTRLLVL.

This chain connects TRBV2 to TRBJ2-7, with a tentative D call TRBD1 (6 bases). Deletions cut 5 bases from V and 1 base from J, with 15 bases between. Germline V CDR1 and CDR2: SNHLY, FYNNEI. This CDR3 has 15 residues. CDR3 DNA: TGTGCCAGCAGTACTGACAGGCGCACATCCTACGAGCAGTACTTC. It yields the protein CASSTDRRTSYEQYF. The full variable domain, with the rest looked up from reference TRBV2 and TRBJ2-7, is EPEVTQTPSHQVTQMGQEVILRCVPISNHLYFYWYRQILGQKVEFLVSFYNNEISEKSEIFDDQFSVERPDGSNFTLKIRSTKLEDSAMYFCASSTDRRTSYEQYFGPGTRLTVT.

The chain carries TRBV11-3 and TRBJ2-3; tentative D call: TRBD2 (5 bases). The germline gives CDR1 SGHNT, CDR2 YENEEA. This CDR3 contains 15 residues. V gave up 3 bases and J gave up 2 bases, with 12 bases separating them. CDR3 DNA sequence: TGTGCCAGCAGCTTCGGCGGGTATTCCACAGATACGCAGTATTTT. Its translation: CASSFGGYSTDTQYF.

This clone has only one observation. The chain employs TRBV28 and TRBJ2-7; 10 bases are a match to TRBD2. Per the germline V gene, CDR1 is MDHEN and CDR2 is SYDVKM. The length of the CDR3 is 15 residues. The V gene end was trimmed by 6 bases and the J gene end by 2 bases; junction bases not matched to a gene: 7. CDR3 in amino acids: CASSPSGSPPYEQYF. The CDR3 nucleotides read TGTGCCAGCAGCCCTAGCGGGAGCCCACCCTACGAGCAGTACTTC.

The chain is built from TRBV4-3 and TRBJ2-3, with D possibly matching TRBD1 (5 bases). This CDR3 has 16 amino acids. The ends were cut back, 0 bases at V and 2 bases at J, with 12 bases in the middle. Germline lookup yields CDR1 LGHNA and CDR2 YSLEER. DNA for the CDR3: TGCGCCAGCAGCCAAGATCGTGCAGGGCCCACAGATACGCAGTATTTT. Amino acid sequence: CASSQDRAGPTDTQYF.

The genes are TRBV28 and TRBJ1-1; TRBD1 matches 7 bases. The junction had 7 bases not matched to a gene; V was cut back by 6 bases and J by 0 bases. The germline CDR1 and CDR2 sequences are MDHEN and SYDVKM. CDR3 length: 15 residues. The CDR3 region is CASRAGGNMNTEAFF. The CDR3, as DNA: TGTGCCAGCAGGGCAGGGGGTAATATGAACACTGAAGCTTTCTTT. Full variable domain (remainder filled in from reference TRBV28 and TRBJ1-1): DVKVTQSSRYLVKRTGEKVFLECVQDMDHENMFWYRQDPGLGLRLIYFSYDVKMKEKGDIPEGYSVSREKKERFSLILESASTNQTSMYLCASRAGGNMNTEAFFGQGTRLTVV.

This clone was seen more than once but under ten times. The chain combines TRBV29-1 with TRBJ2-2; no reliable D call. The germline V and J ends were trimmed by 8 bases and 8 bases, with 18 bases remaining between them. Germline V gene lookup returns CDR1 SQVTM and CDR2 ANQGSEA. The CDR3 consists of 13 residues. The CDR3 nucleotides read TGCAGCTCCGCCGAGGTGGCCGGGGGGGAGCTGTTTTTT. Translated, it gives CSSAEVAGGELFF.

The J gene is TRBJ2-3, the V gene TRBV14; tentatively, D is TRBD1 (6 bases). Trimming removed 1 base from V and 6 bases from J, with 11 bases in between. The CDR3 sequence is 14 residues long. Germline V gene sequence: CDR1 SGHDN, CDR2 FVKESK. The DNA for the CDR3 is TGTGCCAGCAGCCAAGCAGGGGTAGGGGATACGCAGTATTTT. Its protein product is CASSQAGVGDTQYF.

The chain is built from TRBV4-3 and TRBJ2-1; D is unresolved. Per the germline V gene, CDR1 is LGHNA and CDR2 is YSLEER. V was clipped by 0 bases and J by 12 bases, with 12 bases between them. CDR3 length: 13 residues. The CDR3 bases are TGCGCCAGCAGCCAAGATCGTAATTGGAGGCAGTTCTTC. Translated, it gives CASSQDRNWRQFF.

V and J are TRBV9 and TRBJ2-5; D perhaps matches TRBD2 (5 bases). V gave up 0 bases and J gave up 0 bases, with 15 bases separating them. CDR3 size: 17 residues. Germline V CDR1 and CDR2: SGDLS, YYNGEE. CDR3 in amino acids: CASSVATLGGYQETQYF. CDR3 nucleotides: TGTGCCAGCAGCGTAGCTACGTTAGGAGGCTACCAAGAGACCCAGTACTTC.

With respect to this clone: At one of its ends the junction is not consistent with the germline gene, which may arise from a read error. The V and J genes are TRBV7-3 and TRBJ2-6; D is unclear. Germline lookup yields CDR1 SGHTA and CDR2 FQGTGA. The CDR3 is 15 residues long. The CDR3 protein is CASSPISTGSNVLTF. DNA of the CDR3: TGTGCCAGCAGCCCAATCTCGACTGGGTCCAACGTCCTGACTTTC. Based on the CDR3 plus reference TRBV7-3 and TRBJ2-6, the full variable domain is GAGVSQTPSNKVTEKGKYVELRCDPISGHTALYWYRQSLGQGPEFLIYFQGTGAADDSGLPNDRFFAVRPEGSVSTLKIQRTERGDSAVYLCASSPISTGSNVLTFGAGSRLTVL.

The CDR3 reads CANRTSGRPDTQYF. CDR3 coding DNA: TGTGCCAACAGGACTAGCGGGAGGCCAGATACGCAGTATTTT. The chain recombines TRBV11-3 with TRBJ2-3; 14 positions agree with TRBD2. The trim removed 10 bases at V and 4 bases at J, leaving 4 bases unmatched. The CDR3 spans 14 residues. Germline V gene data show CDR1 as SGHNT and CDR2 as YENEEA.

This chain links TRBV28 with TRBJ1-1; D unresolved. The CDR3 contains 14 residues. V shed 3 bases and J shed 0 bases, with 8 bases lying between them. Germline V gene sequence: CDR1 MDHEN, CDR2 SYDVKM. CDR3: CASSFPGLNTEAFF. CDR3 bases: TGTGCCAGCAGTTTTCCGGGGTTGAACACTGAAGCTTTCTTT.

The chain links TRBV14 to TRBJ1-2; D unresolved. Germline V lookup: CDR1 SGHDN, CDR2 FVKESK. The ends were cut back, 0 bases at V and 2 bases at J, with 13 bases in the middle. This CDR3 comprises 16 residues. The CDR3 DNA follows: TGTGCCAGCAGCCAAGATCTTAGCGGGCGGAACTATGGCTACACCTTC. This gives the protein CASSQDLSGRNYGYTF.

This clone turned up a few times. This sequence joins TRBV5-6 and TRBJ2-1; 9 bases match TRBD2. Germline values: CDR1 SGHDT, CDR2 YYEEEE. J gave up 5 bases and V 2 bases, and 8 bases lay outside the gene matches. This CDR3 comprises 16 residues. The CDR3 region has the DNA TGTGCCAGCAGCTTACCCTTGGCGGGAGGGAACAATGAGCAGTTCTTC. Protein: CASSLPLAGGNNEQFF.

The chain uses TRBV6-5 and TRBJ1-5; D gene uncertain. This CDR3 is 13 amino acids long. V shed 8 bases and J shed 4 bases, with 12 bases lying between them. Germline lookup yields CDR1 MNHEY and CDR2 SVGAGI. CDR3: CASASRRNQPQHF. The DNA of the CDR3 is TGTGCCAGCGCTAGCAGGAGGAATCAGCCCCAGCATTTT.

The V gene is TRBV30, the J gene TRBJ2-3; 9 bases are a match to TRBD2. The CDR3 is made up of 15 amino acids. In germline, CDR1 is GTSNPN, CDR2 SVGIG (reference sequence). V gave up 2 bases and J gave up 6 bases; unmatched junction bases: 9. CDR3 bases: TGTGCCTGGAGTTATATAGCGGGAGTATCGGATACGCAGTATTTT. Amino acid sequence: CAWSYIAGVSDTQYF.

The V and J genes are TRBV29-1 and TRBJ1-2; 9 nucleotides match TRBD1. The CDR3 length is 14 residues. The V gene's germline CDR1 is SQVTM and CDR2 ANQGSEA. After removal of 6 bases from V and 6 bases from J, the junction contained 11 bases not matched to a gene. The CDR3: CSVPVQGAQNGYTF. CDR3 coding DNA: TGCAGCGTCCCTGTACAGGGGGCGCAGAATGGCTACACCTTC.